The clone carrying this T cell receptor beta chain has a count of ten or more. What it recognizes is unknown. Germline CDR1 LNHDA, CDR2 SQIVND (reference sequence). The CDR3 consists of 16 residues. Unmatched junction bases numbered 10, after V lost 7 bases and J lost 4 bases. The sample comes from a study of T cells after yellow fever vaccination. Notes on the study in general: In FACS-sorted repertoires, abundant clonotypes from the bulk population could appear as contaminants. Some clonotypes, a small share, were shared between CD4 and CD8 compartments. Reappearance after the booster was seen for most primary-vaccination clones, at 95% to 97% CD4 and 70% to 90% CD8.

TCRdb analysed the 5' RACE reads with MiXCR anew, one entry per CDR3 protein. The profile shows tens of thousands of distinct CDR3 sequences, roughly 4.5% of them singletons. The TCR was taken from a man aged 25 to 40 who received the YFV17D yellow fever vaccine. The sequenced sample was CD8+ T cells sorted from PBMCs, obtained 5 days after the yellow fever booster vaccination. This chain links TRBV19 with TRBJ1-5, with 10 nucleotides matching TRBD1. The CDR3 here is CASKPGQGTINQPQHF. CDR3 nucleotides: TGTGCCAGTAAACCGGGACAGGGGACCATTAATCAGCCCCAGCATTTT.